This entry lists 14 T cell receptor beta chains sequenced from one sample in a study of blood T cell repertoires in COVID-19. TCRdb's table, derived via immunoSEQ multiplex PCR, lists solely in-frame clones and lacks some. The sample lists 200,000 to 300,000 clones, 88% occurring once. Input material: peripheral blood. Receptors originate from a man older than 75 with acute or convalescent COVID-19.

This clone was recorded only once. The chain couples TRBV9 to TRBJ1-2; 10 bases agree with TRBD1. This CDR3 is built from 15 residues. The V segment lost 0 bases and the J segment 5 bases; nucleotides outside the gene matches: 4. Germline V gene sequence: CDR1 SGDLS, CDR2 YYNGEE. In DNA form, the CDR3 reads TGTGCCAGCAGCGTAGTGGGGACAGGGGAATATGGCTACACCTTC. Its protein product is CASSVVGTGEYGYTF.

CDR3 sequence (DNA): TGTGCCAGTAGTATATTGGGGACAGGGGCTGACTATGGCTACACCTTC. Translated: CASSILGTGADYGYTF. V gene TRBV19 combines with J gene TRBJ1-2; TRBD1 agrees at 10 bases. The CDR3 is 16 amino acids. V shed 2 bases and J 3 bases; nucleotides not matched to a gene: 6. Germline CDR1 and CDR2: LNHDA and SQIVND (reference sequence).

This clone was detected only once. CDR3 amino acids: CASSLGDRGGEKWTDTQYF. The CDR3 DNA sequence: TGTGCCAGCAGCTTGGGGGACCGAGGAGGGGAAAAATGGACAGATACGCAGTATTTT. The chain recombines TRBV5-5 with TRBJ2-3; D is perhaps TRBD2 (6 bases). CDR1 SGHKS and CDR2 YYEKEE come from the germline V gene (reference sequence). CDR3 size: 19 residues. V was clipped by 0 bases and J by 3 bases, with 23 bases between them.

The chain is built from TRBV4-2 and TRBJ1-2; D unclear. The germline V gene has CDR1 LGHNA and CDR2 YNFKEQ. V was cut by 1 base and J by 7 bases, with 10 bases left in between. This CDR3 has 13 residues. CDR3 residues: CASSQVDGGGYTF. For the CDR3, the DNA is TGTGCCAGCAGCCAAGTCGACGGCGGTGGCTACACCTTC.

This clone was observed a single time. The chain recombines TRBV7-8 with TRBJ2-2; D is ambiguous. This CDR3 spans 16 amino acids. Germline loops: CDR1 SGHVS, CDR2 FQNEAQ. V was cut by 2 bases and J by 0 bases, with 10 bases left in between. This CDR3 is CASSLRVQTNTGELFF. The DNA for the CDR3 is TGTGCCAGCAGCTTAAGAGTCCAAACGAACACCGGGGAGCTGTTTTTT.

The chain joins TRBV6-5 to TRBJ2-3, with D perhaps matching TRBD2 (5 bases). Per the germline V gene, CDR1 is MNHEY and CDR2 is SVGAGI. The length of the CDR3 is 14 residues. With 5 bases removed from V and 7 bases from J, the gap between germline ends came to 16 bases. Written as DNA, the CDR3 is TGTGCCAGCAGTATATCGTCCGGGGAGTATACGCAGTATTTT. Encoded protein: CASSISSGEYTQYF.

The chain uses TRBV5-5 and TRBJ2-7, with a tentative D call TRBD1 (6 bases). Germline CDR1 is SGHKS and CDR2 is YYEKEE (reference sequence). Trimming cost V 2 bases and J 4 bases, with 13 bases left between them. The CDR3 covers 14 residues. CDR3: CASSFGQFGYEQYF. The CDR3 nucleotides read TGTGCCAGCAGCTTTGGACAGTTTGGATACGAGCAGTACTTC.

The chain couples TRBV19 to TRBJ2-7, with D tentatively TRBD1 (6 bases). V lost 5 bases and J 0 bases, leaving 11 bases between the germline ends. The CDR3 covers 14 residues. Germline V gene data show CDR1 as LNHDA and CDR2 as SQIVND (reference sequence). The CDR3 nucleotides read TGTGCCAGTAGTCCTGGGACACACTCCTACGAGCAGTACTTC. It codes for CASSPGTHSYEQYF.

This chain uses TRBV5-1 with TRBJ2-5, with 8 bases matching TRBD2. The junction had 7 bases not matched to a gene; V was cut back by 4 bases and J by 2 bases. This CDR3 spans 15 amino acids. Germline CDR1 SGHRS, CDR2 YFSETQ. The CDR3 sequence is CASSPLLAGQETQYF. CDR3 nucleotides: TGCGCCAGCAGCCCGTTGTTAGCGGGGCAAGAGACCCAGTACTTC. Looking up the rest from reference TRBV5-1 and TRBJ2-5 gives the full variable domain: KAGVTQTPRYLIKTRGQQVTLSCSPISGHRSVSWYQQTPGQGLQFLFEYFSETQRNKGNFPGRFSGRQFSNSRSEMNVSTLELGDSALYLCASSPLLAGQETQYFGPGTRLLVL.

This chain connects TRBV27 to TRBJ2-2; D possibly corresponds to TRBD2 (6 bases). This CDR3 contains 14 residues. The V and J ends lost 5 bases and 1 base respectively, with 8 bases between them. Per germline, CDR1 MNHEY and CDR2 SMNVEV (reference sequence). DNA for the CDR3: TGTGCCAGCAGTAGGCGGGGGAACACCGGGGAGCTGTTTTTT. It yields the protein CASSRRGNTGELFF.

The rearrangement links TRBV5-6 to TRBJ1-2, with 9 bases identical to TRBD1. Germline V gives CDR1 SGHDT, CDR2 YYEEEE. The V and J ends lost 1 base and 8 bases, in that order; junction bases with no gene match: 12. This CDR3 spans 16 amino acids. The CDR3 reads CASSLSGTGRMGGYTF. In DNA, the CDR3 is TGTGCCAGCAGCTTGTCCGGGACAGGGCGAATGGGGGGCTACACCTTC.

The genes are TRBV18 and TRBJ1-5; D remains unclear. Germline-derived CDR1 and CDR2 are KGHSH and LQKENI. This CDR3 contains 16 residues. V lost 6 bases and J 5 bases, leaving 20 bases between the germline ends. CDR3 region: CASSNGRTQSHQPQHF. CDR3 DNA sequence: TGTGCCAGCTCTAACGGCAGGACTCAAAGTCATCAGCCCCAGCATTTT.

This chain connects TRBV24-1 to TRBJ2-7, with D perhaps TRBD1 (5 bases). Germline-derived CDR1 and CDR2 are KGHDR and SFDVKD. The CDR3 length is 15 residues. Deletions cut 0 bases from V and 3 bases from J, with 11 bases between. CDR3 loop: CATSDLEQAHYEQYF. As DNA, the CDR3 is TGTGCCACCAGTGATTTGGAACAGGCGCACTACGAGCAGTACTTC.

In this sample, this clone turned up once. The rearrangement joins TRBV5-1 to TRBJ2-5, with D maybe TRBD2 (6 bases). Germline V lookup: CDR1 SGHRS, CDR2 YFSETQ. CDR3 length equals 16 residues. V lost 4 bases to trimming and J lost 3 bases, with 19 bases between them. Here the CDR3 reads CASSRRAGRGEETQYF. CDR3 nucleotide sequence: TGCGCCAGCAGCCGTAGGGCGGGAAGGGGAGAAGAGACCCAGTACTTC.